What follows are 28 T cell receptor beta chains derived from one specimen sequenced in a study of cytomegalovirus exposure and HLA in healthy donors. The primer mix had 60 Vbeta and 13 Jbeta primers. Repertoires were generated with immunoSEQ multiplex PCR, while TCRdb's copy carries only in-frame clones and drops some. Of 180,000 or so clones listed, about four fifths are singletons. The material sequenced was PBMCs. The receptors come from a female donor in good health and CMV-seronegative.

This clone was observed a handful of times. The V gene is TRBV6-1, the J gene TRBJ2-7; 9 nucleotides line up with TRBD1. The ends lost 7 bases at V and 2 bases at J; junction bases unmatched: 9. The germline CDR1 and CDR2 sequences are MNHNS and SASEGT. This CDR3 has 15 residues. CDR3 sequence reads: CASIFNDRGTYEQYF. The CDR3 coding sequence is TGTGCCAGCATATTTAATGACAGGGGGACCTACGAGCAGTACTTC.

This clone appeared once. The chain links TRBV30 to TRBJ1-2; D is perhaps TRBD1 (6 bases). V was clipped by 0 bases and J by 8 bases, with 16 bases between them. This CDR3 has 14 residues. Germline V gives CDR1 GTSNPN, CDR2 SVGIG (reference sequence). The CDR3 nucleotides read TGTGCCTGGAGTGTCCGGAAGGGGGATCAGGGCTACACCTTC. Protein sequence: CAWSVRKGDQGYTF. Full variable domain (outside the CDR3, taken from reference TRBV30 and TRBJ1-2): SQTIHQWPATLVQPVGSPLSLECTVEGTSNPNLYWYRQAAGRGLQLLFYSVGIGQISSEVPQNLSASRPQDRQFILSSKKLLLSDSGFYLCAWSVRKGDQGYTFGSGTRLTVV.

V and J are TRBV6-1 and TRBJ1-1, with 12 bases matching TRBD1. The CDR3 runs to 16 residues. Per the germline V gene, CDR1 is MNHNS and CDR2 is SASEGT. After removal of 5 bases from V and 2 bases from J, the junction contained 6 bases not matched to a gene. CDR3 amino acids: CASSQGTGGGNTEAFF. DNA of the CDR3: TGTGCCAGCAGTCAAGGGACAGGGGGCGGCAACACTGAAGCTTTCTTT.

This chain uses TRBV29-1 with TRBJ2-1; 11 positions agree with TRBD2. J gave up 7 bases and V 3 bases, and 5 bases lay outside the gene matches. CDR3 length equals 14 residues. Germline V gene lookup returns CDR1 SQVTM and CDR2 ANQGSEA. The DNA of the CDR3 is TGCAGCGTTGAGGTAGCGGGGGGGCATAATGAGCAGTTCTTC. Its protein product is CSVEVAGGHNEQFF.

The V gene is TRBV27, the J gene TRBJ1-5; 8 bases match TRBD1. V lost 5 bases, J lost 5 bases, and 11 bases stayed unmatched. Germline assignment: CDR1 MNHEY and CDR2 SMNVEV (reference sequence). The CDR3 has 16 amino acids. The CDR3 region is CASSSYYNRGDQPQHF. Written as DNA, the CDR3 is TGTGCCAGCAGTAGCTACTACAACAGGGGGGATCAGCCCCAGCATTTT.

The rearrangement joins TRBV19 to TRBJ2-1; perhaps TRBD2 as D (6 bases). Per the germline V gene, CDR1 is LNHDA and CDR2 is SQIVND (reference sequence). The CDR3 runs to 17 residues. Trimming removed 1 base from V and 0 bases from J, with 13 bases in between. The CDR3 bases are TGTGCCAGTAGTATAGCGGGCGGGGCGAGCTCCTACAATGAGCAGTTCTTC. Its protein is CASSIAGGASSYNEQFF.

CDR3 amino acids: CASGWGPRYGYTF. CDR3 nucleotide sequence: TGTGCCAGCGGTTGGGGGCCCCGCTATGGCTACACCTTC. This chain uses TRBV6-5 with TRBJ1-2, with D perhaps TRBD1 (6 bases). Per germline, CDR1 MNHEY and CDR2 SVGAGI. Deletions cut 8 bases from V and 4 bases from J, with 14 bases between. CDR3 length equals 13 residues.

The chain couples TRBV2 to TRBJ2-3, with TRBD1 identical over 8 bases. Germline CDR1 and CDR2: SNHLY and FYNNEI. The J segment lost 4 bases and the V segment lost 3 bases, leaving 6 bases of the junction unmatched. The CDR3 totals 15 residues. The CDR3 DNA reads TGTGCCAGCAGTGATGGCAGGGGGCAGGCAGATACGCAGTATTTT. Amino acid sequence: CASSDGRGQADTQYF.

This clone showed up many times. The chain couples TRBV7-9 to TRBJ2-7; 9 bases are shared with TRBD1. J lost 4 bases, V lost 2 bases, and 3 bases had no gene match. CDR1 is SEHNR and CDR2 is FQNEAQ in the germline V gene (reference sequence). The CDR3 is made up of 14 amino acids. CDR3 protein: CASSLPGQGYEQYF. CDR3 bases: TGTGCCAGCAGCTTACCGGGACAGGGTTACGAGCAGTACTTC.

This chain joins TRBV7-8 and TRBJ1-2; perhaps TRBD1 as D (6 bases). V was clipped by 0 bases and J by 6 bases, with 17 bases between them. CDR1 SGHVS and CDR2 FQNEAQ come from the germline V gene. The CDR3 length is 16 residues. CDR3 region: CASSLAASGVRNGYTF. The CDR3, as DNA: TGTGCCAGCAGCTTAGCGGCGTCAGGGGTGAGGAATGGCTACACCTTC.

The chain employs TRBV11-2 and TRBJ1-2; D remains unclear. Germline V lookup: CDR1 SGHAT, CDR2 FQNNGV. Between the trimmed V and J ends, which lost 5 bases and 7 bases, there was a span of 11 bases. The CDR3 loop spans 12 amino acids. CDR3 loop: CASSHPGFGYTF. CDR3 DNA: TGTGCCAGCAGCCACCCGGGTTTTGGCTACACCTTC.

The chain combines TRBV7-8 with TRBJ2-7, with 12 bases fitting TRBD1. There are 15 residues in the CDR3. V lost 4 bases to trimming and J lost 5 bases; unmatched junction nucleotides: 6. Germline CDR1 is SGHVS and CDR2 is FQNEAQ. The DNA for the CDR3 is TGTGCCAGCAGCTACGGGACAGGGGGCTGGGACGAGCAGTACTTC. Its translation is CASSYGTGGWDEQYF. Looking up the rest from reference TRBV7-8 and TRBJ2-7 gives the full variable domain: GAGVSQSPRYKVAKRGQDVALRCDPISGHVSLFWYQQALGQGPEFLTYFQNEAQLDKSGLPSDRFFAERPEGSVSTLKIQRTQQEDSAVYLCASSYGTGGWDEQYFGPGTRLTVT.

This clone was detected only once. V and J are TRBV2 and TRBJ2-2; tentative D call: TRBD2 (5 bases). The V end lost 2 bases, the J end lost 0 bases, and 7 bases lay between the germline ends. Per germline, CDR1 SNHLY and CDR2 FYNNEI. CDR3 length: 15 residues. This CDR3 is CASSELRANTGELFF. CDR3 coding DNA: TGTGCCAGCAGTGAACTGAGGGCGAACACCGGGGAGCTGTTTTTT.

The chain carries TRBV4-1 and TRBJ1-1; no clear D gene. Germline V gives CDR1 MGHRA, CDR2 YSYEKL. CDR3 length: 14 residues. V was clipped by 6 bases and J by 0 bases, with 11 bases between them. Here the CDR3 reads CASRTTTMNTEAFF. In nucleotides, the CDR3 is TGCGCCAGCAGAACCACAACCATGAACACTGAAGCTTTCTTT.

J is TRBJ2-3 and V is TRBV2; 12 positions agree with TRBD2. V dropped 7 bases and J dropped 0; count of bases not matched to a gene: 2. CDR3 length equals 15 residues. The germline CDR1 and CDR2 sequences are SNHLY and FYNNEI. CDR3 DNA sequence: TGTGCCAGCAAGGGGACTAGCGGGAGCACAGATACGCAGTATTTT. Protein sequence: CASKGTSGSTDTQYF.

This clone was detected only once. CDR3 in amino acids: CASSLDPNPPKTSGGSTDTQYF. The CDR3 DNA reads as TGTGCCAGCAGCTTAGATCCCAATCCCCCCAAAACTAGCGGGGGGAGCACAGATACGCAGTATTTT. This chain joins TRBV7-4 and TRBJ2-3, with 12 bases lining up with TRBD2. Germline CDR1 SGHVT, CDR2 SQSDAQ. V dropped 1 base and J dropped 0; count of bases not matched to a gene: 17. The CDR3 extends over 22 amino acids.

J is TRBJ2-1 and V is TRBV13; TRBD2 matches at 10 bases. This CDR3 contains 21 residues. V was pared by 4 bases and J by 0 bases, with 18 bases of the junction left unmatched. In germline, CDR1 is PRHDT, CDR2 FYEKMQ (reference sequence). The CDR3 is CASSSRTGTSDLGNSYNEQFF. DNA of the CDR3: TGTGCCAGCAGCTCCAGAACCGGGACTAGCGACCTGGGGAACTCCTACAATGAGCAGTTCTTC. The full variable domain, with the rest looked up from reference TRBV13 and TRBJ2-1, is AAGVIQSPRHLIKEKRETATLKCYPIPRHDTVYWYQQGPGQDPQFLISFYEKMQSDKGSIPDRFSAQQFSDYHSELNMSSLELGDSALYFCASSSRTGTSDLGNSYNEQFFGPGTRLTVL.

The rearrangement uses TRBV7-2 and TRBJ1-6; D is perhaps TRBD1 (5 bases). CDR3 length: 16 residues. V lost 6 bases, J lost 3 bases, and 15 bases lay in between. Germline V gene sequence: CDR1 SGHTA, CDR2 FQGNSA. The CDR3 sequence: CASRSTFGGYNSPLHF. CDR3 in DNA: TGTGCCAGCAGATCGACCTTCGGGGGCTATAATTCACCCCTCCACTTT.

The V call is TRBV5-1, the J call TRBJ2-3, with D uncertain. This CDR3 region has 14 residues. Germline CDR1 is SGHRS and CDR2 is YFSETQ. Trimming stripped 2 bases from V and 2 bases from J, with 9 bases between. CDR3 sequence: CASSFGQSTDTQYF. The CDR3 coding sequence is TGCGCCAGCAGCTTTGGGCAGTCCACAGATACGCAGTATTTT.

J is TRBJ2-2 and V is TRBV2; maybe TRBD1 (8 bases). Germline V lookup: CDR1 SNHLY, CDR2 FYNNEI. V gave up 7 bases and J gave up 6 bases, with 18 bases separating them. This CDR3 has 15 amino acids. The CDR3 protein is CASKDRARGAGELFF. The CDR3 DNA reads TGTGCCAGCAAGGACAGGGCCCGGGGGGCCGGGGAGCTGTTTTTT.

The genes are TRBV30 and TRBJ2-7; D may be TRBD2 (6 bases). With 4 bases removed from V and 11 bases from J, the gap between germline ends came to 18 bases. The germline gives CDR1 GTSNPN, CDR2 SVGIG (reference sequence). This CDR3 region has 12 residues. The CDR3 protein is CAWTNLPGVEYF. The CDR3 DNA follows: TGTGCCTGGACAAATCTCCCGGGAGTGGAGTACTTC. Variable domain in full (rest from reference TRBV30 and TRBJ2-7): SQTIHQWPATLVQPVGSPLSLECTVEGTSNPNLYWYRQAAGRGLQLLFYSVGIGQISSEVPQNLSASRPQDRQFILSSKKLLLSDSGFYLCAWTNLPGVEYFGPGTRLTVT.

The genes are TRBV11-3 and TRBJ2-3; TRBD1 matches 7 bases. V lost 4 bases and J lost 2; bases outside the gene matches: 3. Germline CDR1 SGHNT, CDR2 YENEEA. This CDR3 spans 14 amino acids. CDR3 DNA sequence: TGTGCCAGCAGCTCACAGGGGAACACAGATACGCAGTATTTT. This encodes CASSSQGNTDTQYF. Based on the CDR3 plus reference TRBV11-3 and TRBJ2-3, the full variable domain is EAGVVQSPRYKIIEKKQPVAFWCNPISGHNTLYWYLQNLGQGPELLIRYENEEAVDDSQLPKDRFSAERLKGVDSTLKIQPAELGDSAVYLCASSSQGNTDTQYFGPGTRLTVL.

The CDR3 coding sequence is TGTGCCAGCAGCTTCCCTAGGAACACCGGGGAGCTGTTTTTT. This sequence encodes CASSFPRNTGELFF. This sequence joins TRBV7-6 and TRBJ2-2; no clear D. V lost 3 bases and J lost 1, with 6 bases in between. Germline CDR1 and CDR2: SGHVS and FNYEAQ. The CDR3 consists of 14 residues.

The chain has TRBV19 and TRBJ2-3; TRBD1 aligns across 11 bases. Trimming took 8 bases from V and 4 from J; bases not matched to a gene: 11. The V gene's germline CDR1 is LNHDA and CDR2 SQIVND (reference sequence). The CDR3 covers 16 residues. The CDR3 sequence: CASAHPGQGVPDTQYF. The CDR3 DNA sequence: TGTGCCAGTGCTCATCCGGGACAGGGGGTTCCAGATACGCAGTATTTT.

This chain joins TRBV6-1 and TRBJ2-2, with 8 bases fitting TRBD2. The V gene end was trimmed by 4 bases and the J gene end by 2 bases; junction bases not matched to a gene: 6. The V gene's germline CDR1 is MNHNS and CDR2 SASEGT. This CDR3 has 16 amino acids. CDR3 coding DNA: TGTGCCAGCAGTGCAAGGCGGGGGGTCAACACCGGGGAGCTGTTTTTT. Its translation is CASSARRGVNTGELFF.

This clone turned up a few times. J is TRBJ1-2 and V is TRBV5-1; D is undetermined. Trimming removed 4 bases at V and 7 bases at J, with 29 bases between. The CDR3 extends over 18 amino acids. Germline V gene data show CDR1 as SGHRS and CDR2 as YFSETQ. DNA of the CDR3: TGCGCCAGCAGCCGATCAGCTGGAGCGGATTTTTTGTCTGGTGGCTACACCTTC. Protein sequence: CASSRSAGADFLSGGYTF.

The chain joins TRBV6-1 to TRBJ2-7; tentatively, D is TRBD1 (5 bases). Per germline, CDR1 MNHNS and CDR2 SASEGT. CDR3 length: 14 residues. Trimming removed 2 bases from V and 2 bases from J, with 10 bases in between. The CDR3 DNA is TGTGCCAGCAGTGAATACCAGGGCCCCTACGAGCAGTACTTC. Translating gives CASSEYQGPYEQYF.

The rearrangement joins TRBV5-1 to TRBJ1-4, with no clear D. Trimming left V 0 bases short and J 0 bases short, with 12 bases between. This CDR3 has 17 amino acids. Germline V gene data show CDR1 as SGHRS and CDR2 as YFSETQ. The CDR3 protein is CASSLARGYATNEKLFF. As DNA, the CDR3 is TGCGCCAGCAGCTTGGCCAGAGGGTATGCAACTAATGAAAAACTGTTTTTT.